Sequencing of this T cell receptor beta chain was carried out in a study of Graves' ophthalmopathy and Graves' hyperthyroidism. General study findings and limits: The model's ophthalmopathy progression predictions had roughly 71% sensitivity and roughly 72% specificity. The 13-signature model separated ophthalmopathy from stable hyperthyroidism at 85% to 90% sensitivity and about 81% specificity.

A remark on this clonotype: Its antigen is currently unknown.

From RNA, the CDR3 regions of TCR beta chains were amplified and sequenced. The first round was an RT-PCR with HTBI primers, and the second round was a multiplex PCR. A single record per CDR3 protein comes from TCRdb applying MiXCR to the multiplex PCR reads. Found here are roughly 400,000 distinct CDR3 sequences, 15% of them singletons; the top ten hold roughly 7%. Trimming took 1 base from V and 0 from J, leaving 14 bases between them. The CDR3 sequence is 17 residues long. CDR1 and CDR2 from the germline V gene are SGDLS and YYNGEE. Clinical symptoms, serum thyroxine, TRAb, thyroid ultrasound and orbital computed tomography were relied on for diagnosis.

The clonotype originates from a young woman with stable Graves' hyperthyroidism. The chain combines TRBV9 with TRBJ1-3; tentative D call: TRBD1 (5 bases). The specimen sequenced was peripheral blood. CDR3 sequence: CASSVSSKGDSGNTIYF. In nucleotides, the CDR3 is TGTGCCAGCAGCGTAAGTTCGAAAGGGGACTCTGGAAACACCATATATTTT.